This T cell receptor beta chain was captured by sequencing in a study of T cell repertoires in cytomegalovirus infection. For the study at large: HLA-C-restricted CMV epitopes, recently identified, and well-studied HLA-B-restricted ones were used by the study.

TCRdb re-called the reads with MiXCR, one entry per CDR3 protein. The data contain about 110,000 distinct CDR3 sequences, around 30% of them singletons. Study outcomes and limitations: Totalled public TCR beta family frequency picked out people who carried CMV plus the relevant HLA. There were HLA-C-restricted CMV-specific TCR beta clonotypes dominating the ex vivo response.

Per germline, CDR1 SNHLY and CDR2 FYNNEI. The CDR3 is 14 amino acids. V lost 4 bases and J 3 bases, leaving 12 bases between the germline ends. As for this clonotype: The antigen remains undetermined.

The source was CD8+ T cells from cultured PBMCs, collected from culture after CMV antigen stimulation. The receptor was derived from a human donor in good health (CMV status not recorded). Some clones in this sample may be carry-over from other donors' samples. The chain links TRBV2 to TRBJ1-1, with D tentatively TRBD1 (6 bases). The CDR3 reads CASSGQEFDTEAFF. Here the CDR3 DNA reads TGTGCCAGCAGTGGACAGGAATTTGACACTGAAGCTTTCTTT.